This entry features one T cell receptor (beta chain) sequence. Its antigen is unidentified. The sample belongs to a study of beta chain features in type 1 diabetes. Study details: Patient and healthy donor groups were alike in age, gender and cell yields.

Sequenced material consisted of expressed TCRB transcripts (all of the isolated RNA was reverse transcribed). Samples of naive, central memory and regulatory T cells yielded a mean of about 3.5 million reads. Libraries were prepared by immunoSEQ multiplex PCR; TCRdb keeps only in-frame clonotypes and omits some of them. Among approximately 170,000 clones, about 8% were seen once, and the ten largest hold 0.94%. Every sorted population was more than 98% pure. Study observations and caveats: Researchers report that Type 1 diabetes patients had moderately but significantly shorter TCRB CDR3s across all four CD4+ subsets. cDNA sequencing could over-represent cells with high TCR expression.

Source material: central memory CD4+ T cells from blood. The sequence was obtained from a woman in her forties with type 1 diabetes.

CDR3 sequence (DNA): TGTGCCTGGAGAGACAGGGGCGAGGGCTACACCTTC. Translated: CAWRDRGEGYTF. The rearrangement joins TRBV30 to TRBJ1-2, with TRBD1 identical over 8 bases. The CDR3 is 12 residues long. Germline-derived CDR1 and CDR2 are GTSNPN and SVGIG (reference sequence). The J segment lost 8 bases and the V segment lost 3 bases, leaving 5 bases of the junction unmatched.